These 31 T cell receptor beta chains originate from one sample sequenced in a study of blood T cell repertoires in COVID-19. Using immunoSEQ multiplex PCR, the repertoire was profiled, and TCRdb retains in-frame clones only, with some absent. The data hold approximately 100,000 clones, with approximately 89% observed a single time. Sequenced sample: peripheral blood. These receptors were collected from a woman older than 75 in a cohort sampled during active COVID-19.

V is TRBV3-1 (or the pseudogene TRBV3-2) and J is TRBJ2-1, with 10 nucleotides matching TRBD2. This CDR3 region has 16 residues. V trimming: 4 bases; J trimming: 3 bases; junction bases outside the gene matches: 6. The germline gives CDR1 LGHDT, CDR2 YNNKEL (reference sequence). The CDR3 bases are TGTGCCAGCAGCCCCTATAGCGGGGGGAACTACAATGAGCAGTTCTTC. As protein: CASSPYSGGNYNEQFF.

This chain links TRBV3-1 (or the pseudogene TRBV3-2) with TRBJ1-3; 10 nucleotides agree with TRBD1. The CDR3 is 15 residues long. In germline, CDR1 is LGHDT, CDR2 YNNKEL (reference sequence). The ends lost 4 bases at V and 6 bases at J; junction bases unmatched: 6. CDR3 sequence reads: CASSPDGTGENTIYF. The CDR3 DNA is TGTGCCAGCAGCCCCGACGGGACAGGGGAAAACACCATATATTTT.

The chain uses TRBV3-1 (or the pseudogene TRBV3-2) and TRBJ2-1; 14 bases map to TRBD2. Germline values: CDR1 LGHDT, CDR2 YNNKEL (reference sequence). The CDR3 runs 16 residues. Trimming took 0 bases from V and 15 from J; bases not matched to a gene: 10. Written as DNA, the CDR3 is TGTGCCAGCAGCCAAGAGAACGGACTAGCGGGAGGTTTAGGGTTCTTC. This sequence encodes CASSQENGLAGGLGFF.

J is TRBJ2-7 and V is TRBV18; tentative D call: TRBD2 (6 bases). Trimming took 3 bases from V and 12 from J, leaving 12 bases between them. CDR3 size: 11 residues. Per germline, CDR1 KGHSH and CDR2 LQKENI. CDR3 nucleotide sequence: TGTGCCAGCTCACCGGAGGGTTTGCTGTACTTC. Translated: CASSPEGLLYF.

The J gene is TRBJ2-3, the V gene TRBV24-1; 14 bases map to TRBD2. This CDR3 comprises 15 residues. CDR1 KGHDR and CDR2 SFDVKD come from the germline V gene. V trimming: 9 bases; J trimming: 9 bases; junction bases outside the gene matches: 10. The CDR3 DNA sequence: TGTGCCACCCGGACTAGCGGGGGGACCCAGGGGACGCAGTATTTT. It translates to CATRTSGGTQGTQYF.

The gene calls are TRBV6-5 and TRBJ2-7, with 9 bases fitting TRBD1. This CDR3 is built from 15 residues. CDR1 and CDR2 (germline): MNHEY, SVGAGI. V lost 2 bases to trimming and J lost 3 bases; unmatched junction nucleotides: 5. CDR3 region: CASSYGTGSSYEQYF. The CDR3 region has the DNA TGTGCCAGCAGTTACGGGACAGGGTCCAGCTACGAGCAGTACTTC.

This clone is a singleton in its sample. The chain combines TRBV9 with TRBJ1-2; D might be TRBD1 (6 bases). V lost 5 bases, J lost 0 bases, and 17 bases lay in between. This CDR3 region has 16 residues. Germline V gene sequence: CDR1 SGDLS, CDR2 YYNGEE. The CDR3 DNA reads TGTGCCAGCAGTCCCTCCAGGGGTCCGCCTAACTATGGCTACACCTTC. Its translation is CASSPSRGPPNYGYTF.

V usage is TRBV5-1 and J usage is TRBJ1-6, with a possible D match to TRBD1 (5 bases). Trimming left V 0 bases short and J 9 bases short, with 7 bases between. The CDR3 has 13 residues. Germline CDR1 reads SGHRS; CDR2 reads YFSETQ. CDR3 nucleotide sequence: TGCGCCAGCAGCTTGGTTAGGGGTTCACCCCTCCACTTT. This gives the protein CASSLVRGSPLHF.

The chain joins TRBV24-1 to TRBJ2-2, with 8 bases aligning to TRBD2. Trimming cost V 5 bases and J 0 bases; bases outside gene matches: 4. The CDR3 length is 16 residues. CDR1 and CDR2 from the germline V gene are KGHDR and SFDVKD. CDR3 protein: CATSGPGLANTGELFF. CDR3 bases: TGTGCCACCAGTGGTCCGGGACTAGCGAACACCGGGGAGCTGTTTTTT.

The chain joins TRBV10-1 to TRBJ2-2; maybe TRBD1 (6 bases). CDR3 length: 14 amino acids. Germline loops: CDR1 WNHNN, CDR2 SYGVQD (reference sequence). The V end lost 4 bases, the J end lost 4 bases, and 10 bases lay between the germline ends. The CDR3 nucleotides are TGCGCCAGCAGTGGGCAGGGGTTCACCGGGGAGCTGTTTTTT. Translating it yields CASSGQGFTGELFF.

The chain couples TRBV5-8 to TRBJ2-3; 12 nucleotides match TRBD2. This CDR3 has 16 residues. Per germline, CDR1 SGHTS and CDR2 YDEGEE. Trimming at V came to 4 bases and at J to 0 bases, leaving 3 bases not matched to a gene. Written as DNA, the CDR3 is TGTGCCAGCAGCCAGGGGACTAGCGGGAGCACAGATACGCAGTATTTT. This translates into CASSQGTSGSTDTQYF.

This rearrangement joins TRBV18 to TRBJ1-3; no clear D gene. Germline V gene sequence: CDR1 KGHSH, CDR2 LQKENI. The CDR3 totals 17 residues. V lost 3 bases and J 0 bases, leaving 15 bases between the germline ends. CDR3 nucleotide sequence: TGTGCCAGCTCACCGCAGGAGGCCCGATCCTCTGGAAACACCATATATTTT. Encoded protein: CASSPQEARSSGNTIYF. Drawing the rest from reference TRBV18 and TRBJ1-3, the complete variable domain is NAGVMQNPRHLVRRRGQEARLRCSPMKGHSHVYWYRQLPEEGLKFMVYLQKENIIDESGMPKERFSAEFPKEGPSILRIQQVVRGDSAAYFCASSPQEARSSGNTIYFGEGSWLTVV.

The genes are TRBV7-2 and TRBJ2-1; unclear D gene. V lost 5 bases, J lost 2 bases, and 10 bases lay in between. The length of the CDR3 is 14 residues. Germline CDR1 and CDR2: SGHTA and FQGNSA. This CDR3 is CASSPGGPYNEQFF. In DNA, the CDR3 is TGTGCCAGCAGCCCCGGCGGTCCCTACAATGAGCAGTTCTTC.

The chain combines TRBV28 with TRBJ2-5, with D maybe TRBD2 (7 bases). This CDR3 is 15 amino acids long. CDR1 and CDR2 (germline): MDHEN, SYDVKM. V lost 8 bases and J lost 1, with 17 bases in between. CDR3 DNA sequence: TGTGCCAGCCGCCCCCAGGGAGGGGGCCAAGAGACCCAGTACTTC. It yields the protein CASRPQGGGQETQYF.

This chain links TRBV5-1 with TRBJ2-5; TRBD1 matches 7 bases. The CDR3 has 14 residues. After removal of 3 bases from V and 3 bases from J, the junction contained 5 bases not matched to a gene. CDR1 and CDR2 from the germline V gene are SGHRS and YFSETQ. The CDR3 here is CASSSWTGEETQYF. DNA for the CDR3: TGCGCCAGCAGCTCCTGGACAGGCGAAGAGACCCAGTACTTC.

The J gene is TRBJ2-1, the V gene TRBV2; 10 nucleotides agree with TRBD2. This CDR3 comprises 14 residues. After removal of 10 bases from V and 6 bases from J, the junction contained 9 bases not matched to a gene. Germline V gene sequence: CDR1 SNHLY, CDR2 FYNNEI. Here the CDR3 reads CATKGTSAVNEQFF. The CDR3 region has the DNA TGTGCCACCAAAGGGACTAGCGCCGTCAATGAGCAGTTCTTC.

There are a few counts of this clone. The CDR3 loop is CASSQTAQETQYF. DNA for the CDR3: TGCGCCAGCAGCCAGACAGCCCAAGAGACCCAGTACTTC. This chain uses TRBV5-1 with TRBJ2-5, with TRBD1 as a possible D gene (5 bases). Trimming left V 4 bases short and J 1 base short, with 8 bases between. CDR1 SGHRS and CDR2 YFSETQ come from the germline V gene. The CDR3 totals 13 residues.

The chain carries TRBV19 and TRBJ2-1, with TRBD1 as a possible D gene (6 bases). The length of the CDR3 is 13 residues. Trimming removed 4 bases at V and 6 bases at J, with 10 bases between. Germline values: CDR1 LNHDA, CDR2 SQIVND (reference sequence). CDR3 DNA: TGTGCCAGTAGTAACTGGACAGCCAATGAGCAGTTCTTC. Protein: CASSNWTANEQFF. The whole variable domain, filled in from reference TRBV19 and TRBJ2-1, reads DGGITQSPKYLFRKEGQNVTLSCEQNLNHDAMYWYRQDPGQGLRLIYYSQIVNDFQKGDIAEGYSVSREKKESFPLTVTSAQKNPTAFYLCASSNWTANEQFFGPGTRLTVL.

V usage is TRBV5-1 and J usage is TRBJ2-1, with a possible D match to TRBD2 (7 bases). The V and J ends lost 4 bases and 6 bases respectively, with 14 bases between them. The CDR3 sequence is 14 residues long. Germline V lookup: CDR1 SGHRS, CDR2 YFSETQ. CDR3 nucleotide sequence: TGCGCCAGCAGCGAGGGGGGGCCCAGCAATGAGCAGTTCTTC. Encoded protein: CASSEGGPSNEQFF.

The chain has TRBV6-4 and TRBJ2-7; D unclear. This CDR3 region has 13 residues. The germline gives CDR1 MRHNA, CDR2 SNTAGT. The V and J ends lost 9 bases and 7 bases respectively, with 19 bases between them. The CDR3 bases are TGTGCCAGGCCTTTGAACAGCCCCGAGGAGCAGTACTTC. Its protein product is CARPLNSPEEQYF.

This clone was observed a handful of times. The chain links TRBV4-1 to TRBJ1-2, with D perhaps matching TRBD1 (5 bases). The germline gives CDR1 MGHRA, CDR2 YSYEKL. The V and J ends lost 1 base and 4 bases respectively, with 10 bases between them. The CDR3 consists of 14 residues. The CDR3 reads CASSQGGNIYGYTF. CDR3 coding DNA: TGCGCCAGCAGCCAAGGGGGCAACATCTATGGCTACACCTTC.

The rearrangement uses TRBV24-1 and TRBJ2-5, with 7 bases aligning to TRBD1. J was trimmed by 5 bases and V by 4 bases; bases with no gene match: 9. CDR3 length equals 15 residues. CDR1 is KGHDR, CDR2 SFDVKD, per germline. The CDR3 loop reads CATSDAKGARETQYF. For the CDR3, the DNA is TGTGCCACCAGTGACGCGAAGGGGGCAAGGGAGACCCAGTACTTC.

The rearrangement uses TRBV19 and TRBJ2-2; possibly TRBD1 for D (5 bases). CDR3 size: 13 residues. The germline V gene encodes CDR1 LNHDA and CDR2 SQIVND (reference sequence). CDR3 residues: CAAAVQGTGELFF. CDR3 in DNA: TGTGCTGCGGCGGTCCAGGGCACCGGGGAGCTGTTTTTT.

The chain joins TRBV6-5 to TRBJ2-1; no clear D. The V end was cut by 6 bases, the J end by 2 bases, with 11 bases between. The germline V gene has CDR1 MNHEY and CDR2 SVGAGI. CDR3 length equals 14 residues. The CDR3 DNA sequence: TGTGCCAGCAGGAATGGCCCAACCTACAATGAGCAGTTCTTC. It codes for CASRNGPTYNEQFF.

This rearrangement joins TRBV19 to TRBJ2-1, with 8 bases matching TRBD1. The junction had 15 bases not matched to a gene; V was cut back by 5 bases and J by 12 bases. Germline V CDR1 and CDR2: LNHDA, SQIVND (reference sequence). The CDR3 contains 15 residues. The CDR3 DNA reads TGTGCCAGTAGTTCCCGACAGGGGTCCCTTTCGCGGCAGTTCTTC. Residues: CASSSRQGSLSRQFF.

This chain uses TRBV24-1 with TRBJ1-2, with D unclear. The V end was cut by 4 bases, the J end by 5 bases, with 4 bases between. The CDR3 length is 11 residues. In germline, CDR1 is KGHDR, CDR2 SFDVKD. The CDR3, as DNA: TGTGCCACCAGTGACCATTATGGCTACACCTTC. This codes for CATSDHYGYTF.

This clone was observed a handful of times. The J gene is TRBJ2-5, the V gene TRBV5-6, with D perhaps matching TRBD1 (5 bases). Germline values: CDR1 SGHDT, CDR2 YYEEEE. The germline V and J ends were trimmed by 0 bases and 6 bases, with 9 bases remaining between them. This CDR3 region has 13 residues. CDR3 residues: CASSLADTKTQYF. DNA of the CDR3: TGTGCCAGCAGCTTGGCGGACACGAAGACCCAGTACTTC.

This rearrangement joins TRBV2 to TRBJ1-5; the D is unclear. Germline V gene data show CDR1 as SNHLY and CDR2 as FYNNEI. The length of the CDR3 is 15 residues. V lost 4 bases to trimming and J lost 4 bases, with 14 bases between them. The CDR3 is CASSGALGGNQPQHF. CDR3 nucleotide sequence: TGTGCCAGCAGTGGGGCGCTCGGAGGTAATCAGCCCCAGCATTTT.

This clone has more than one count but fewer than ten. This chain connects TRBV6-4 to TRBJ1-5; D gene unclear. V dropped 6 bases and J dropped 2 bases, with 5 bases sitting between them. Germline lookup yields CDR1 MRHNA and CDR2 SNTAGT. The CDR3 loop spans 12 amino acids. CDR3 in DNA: TGTGCCAGCAGGAGGGGCAATCAGCCCCAGCATTTT. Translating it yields CASRRGNQPQHF.

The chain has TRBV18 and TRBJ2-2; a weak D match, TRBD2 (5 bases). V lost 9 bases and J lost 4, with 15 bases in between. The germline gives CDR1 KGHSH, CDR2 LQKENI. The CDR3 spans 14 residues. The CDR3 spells CASLELGSTGELFF. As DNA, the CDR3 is TGTGCCAGTCTGGAATTGGGGAGCACCGGGGAGCTGTTTTTT.

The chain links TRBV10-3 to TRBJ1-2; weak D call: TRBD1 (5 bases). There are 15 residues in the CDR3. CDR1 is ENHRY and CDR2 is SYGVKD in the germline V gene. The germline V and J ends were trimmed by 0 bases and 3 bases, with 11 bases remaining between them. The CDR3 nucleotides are TGTGCCATCAGTGAGTCCGGCAGGGAGGACTATGGCTACACCTTC. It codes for CAISESGREDYGYTF.